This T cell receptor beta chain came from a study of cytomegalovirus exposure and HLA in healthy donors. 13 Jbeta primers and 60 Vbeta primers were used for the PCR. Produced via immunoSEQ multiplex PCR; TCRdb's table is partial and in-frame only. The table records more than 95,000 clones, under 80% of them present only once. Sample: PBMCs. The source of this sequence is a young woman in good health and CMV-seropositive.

The CDR3, as DNA: TGCGCCAGCAGCCAAGATCTCCTAGCGGCCAACACCGGGGAGCTGTTTTTT. Translating gives CASSQDLLAANTGELFF. The V and J genes are TRBV4-3 and TRBJ2-2; 7 nucleotides match TRBD2. Trimming removed 0 bases from V and 2 bases from J; junction bases left unmatched: 6. CDR1 LGHNA and CDR2 YSLEER come from the germline V gene. The CDR3 runs 17 residues.